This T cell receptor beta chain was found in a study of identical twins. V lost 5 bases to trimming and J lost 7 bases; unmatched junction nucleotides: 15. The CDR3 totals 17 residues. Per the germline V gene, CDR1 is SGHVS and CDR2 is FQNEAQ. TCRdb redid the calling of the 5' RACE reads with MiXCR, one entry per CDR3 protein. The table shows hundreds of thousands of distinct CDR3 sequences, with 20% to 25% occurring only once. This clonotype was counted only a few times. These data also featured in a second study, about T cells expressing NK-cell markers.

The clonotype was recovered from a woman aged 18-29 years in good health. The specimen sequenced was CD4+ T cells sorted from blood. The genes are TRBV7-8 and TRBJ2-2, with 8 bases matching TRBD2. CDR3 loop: CASSLDGSGVIIGELFF. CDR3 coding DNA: TGTGCCAGCAGCCTAGACGGTAGCGGGGTAATAATCGGGGAGCTGTTTTTT.